The T cell receptor beta chain described here comes from a study of CD8 T cells in ankylosing spondylitis. The study's findings and limits: The clones that were linked to disease were reported to be significantly enriched in matched synovial fluid samples from ankylosing spondylitis patients.

TCRdb recomputed calls from the 5' RACE reads with MiXCR, one row per CDR3 protein. This table holds 200,000 to 300,000 distinct CDR3 sequences, roughly a tenth found once. V was clipped by 0 bases and J by 5 bases; unmatched bases: 10. CDR1 is SGHKS and CDR2 is YYEKEE in the germline V gene (reference sequence). The CDR3 is made up of 16 amino acids. This clonotype has a count of ten or more. Its specificity is unknown. Sequenced material: blood, either unsorted or a sorted T cell fraction (not recorded which). The source is a male donor with ankylosing spondylitis or in good health (not recorded which). This sequence joins TRBV5-5 and TRBJ2-5, with TRBD2 matching 7 bases. This chain's CDR3 is CASSLERGRTGETQYF. CDR3 coding DNA: TGTGCCAGCAGCTTGGAGCGGGGCAGGACCGGGGAGACCCAGTACTTC.